The clone carrying this T cell receptor (beta chain) was seen only a few times. The antigen is unknown. TCRdb re-analysed the RT-PCR reads in MiXCR, keeping a single row per CDR3 protein. This sample has 550,000 to 800,000 distinct CDR3 sequences; about 15% occur once, and the top ten carry approximately 6.5%. This CDR3 is 19 amino acids long. Germline lookup yields CDR1 SGDLS and CDR2 YYNGEE. V lost 0 bases, J lost 0 bases, and 19 bases lay in between. The record originates from a study of response to subunit inactivated influenza vaccine. Notes on the study in general: It was the authors' suggestion that each seasonal influenza vaccination recruits few new T cells.

This receptor was obtained from a man aged 45-65 years who received an inactivated influenza vaccine. The specimen comprised PBMCs from blood, sampled 14 days before vaccination. The gene calls are TRBV9 and TRBJ1-3; D unresolved. The CDR3 region is CASSVDPLSPAGSGNTIYF. The DNA of the CDR3 is TGTGCCAGCAGCGTAGACCCCCTTTCCCCAGCAGGCTCTGGAAACACCATATATTTT.